Presented here are 9 T cell receptor beta chains from one specimen sequenced in a study of T cells in Graves' hyperthyroidism and ophthalmopathy. TCR beta CDR3 region amplification was performed from RNA transcripts. Initially, a first-round RT-PCR of the TCR CDR3 employed the HTBI primer set. TCRdb fed the multiplex PCR reads into MiXCR, producing one record per CDR3 protein. The sample lists 500,000 to 600,000 distinct CDR3 sequences, 40% to 50% seen once, with 44% in the top ten. Sequencing was done on a sample of peripheral blood or thyroid tissue (not recorded which). These receptor sequences come from an adult woman with Graves' disease, either hyperthyroidism or ophthalmopathy (not recorded which).

The chain has TRBV7-9 and TRBJ2-2; D is perhaps TRBD1 (5 bases). The CDR3 contains 17 residues. Trimming cost V 2 bases and J 0 bases, with 13 bases left between them. CDR1 SEHNR and CDR2 FQNEAQ come from the germline V gene (reference sequence). The CDR3 loop reads CASSLTDIDANTGELFF. The CDR3 region has the DNA TGTGCCAGCAGCTTAACGGACATCGACGCGAACACCGGGGAGCTGTTTTTT.

The V gene is TRBV7-9, the J gene TRBJ2-7; 11 bases fit TRBD2. This CDR3 has 14 amino acids. The junction had 5 bases not matched to a gene; V was cut back by 5 bases and J by 5 bases. Germline lookup yields CDR1 SEHNR and CDR2 FQNEAQ (reference sequence). In DNA form, the CDR3 reads TGTGCCAGCAGCCCTGGGACTAGCGGCCACGAGCAGTACTTC. This translates into CASSPGTSGHEQYF.

The rearrangement joins TRBV10-3 to TRBJ1-5; TRBD1 matches at 8 bases. Germline V gene sequence: CDR1 ENHRY, CDR2 SYGVKD. Germline trimming cut 7 bases from V and 3 bases from J; bases unmatched to any gene: 11. The length of the CDR3 is 16 residues. Written as DNA, the CDR3 is TGTGCCATCACCCTAATACCACAGGGGGTCAATCAGCCCCAGCATTTT. Translating it yields CAITLIPQGVNQPQHF.

This clonotype appeared many times. J is TRBJ2-5 and V is TRBV20-1; TRBD1 aligns across 7 bases. Germline-derived CDR1 and CDR2 are DFQATT and SNEGSKA (reference sequence). The ends lost 6 bases at V and 8 bases at J; junction bases unmatched: 18. This CDR3 is built from 15 residues. For the CDR3, the DNA is TGCAGTGCCACAGCCGACAGGGAAGTTTCGTTCACCCAGTACTTC. Protein sequence: CSATADREVSFTQYF.

The J gene is TRBJ1-1, the V gene TRBV7-9; 8 positions agree with TRBD1. CDR1 is SEHNR, CDR2 FQNEAQ, per germline (reference sequence). The V and J ends lost 6 bases and 2 bases, in that order; junction bases with no gene match: 5. There are 14 residues in the CDR3. This CDR3 is CASRTTGGNTEAFF. CDR3 coding DNA: TGTGCCAGCAGAACCACAGGGGGAAACACTGAAGCTTTCTTT. Using reference TRBV7-9 and TRBJ1-1 for the parts outside the CDR3, the full variable domain is DTGVSQNPRHKITKRGQNVTFRCDPISEHNRLYWYRQTLGQGPEFLTYFQNEAQLEKSRLLSDRFSAERPKGSFSTLEIQRTEQGDSAMYLCASRTTGGNTEAFFGQGTRLTVV.

As regards this clonotype: Mismatch with germline at one junction end may stem from a read error. The V call is TRBV2, the J call TRBJ2-2; D remains unclear. The CDR3 runs 10 residues. Germline assignment: CDR1 SNHLY and CDR2 FYNNEI. The CDR3 region is CASGEGELFF. Here the CDR3 DNA reads TGTGCCAGCGGTGAGGGGGAGCTGTTTTTT.

The V gene is TRBV7-2, the J gene TRBJ2-5; possibly TRBD1 for D (6 bases). V was pared by 3 bases and J by 2 bases, with 13 bases between. Germline CDR1 SGHTA, CDR2 FQGNSA. The CDR3 loop spans 15 amino acids. CDR3 coding DNA: TGTGCCAGCAGCTTCTCAGGGGCAGGTCAAGAGACCCAGTACTTC. This sequence encodes CASSFSGAGQETQYF.

The gene calls are TRBV12-3 or TRBV12-4 and TRBJ1-3, with 7 bases aligning to TRBD1. The CDR3 has 13 residues. V was clipped by 8 bases and J by 8 bases; unmatched bases: 9. The CDR3 here is CASGKTGWHTIYF. The CDR3, as DNA: TGTGCCAGCGGAAAGACAGGGTGGCACACCATATATTTT.

The CDR3 nucleotides read TGCAGCTTAGGGGTGTTCTACGAGCAGTACTTC. Translation: CSLGVFYEQYF. This sequence joins TRBV29-1 and TRBJ2-7, with TRBD1 as a possible D gene (5 bases). Trimming took off 8 bases at V and 3 bases at J, with 11 bases between the two ends. The CDR3 spans 11 residues. Germline assignment: CDR1 SQVTM and CDR2 ANQGSEA.